This TCR beta chain derives from a study of T cell responses to AZD1222 COVID-19 vaccine. To note about this clone: What it binds is not known.

Study conclusions and caveats: Samples come after the peak T cell response, not at day 14. Clonal diversity may have been underestimated in mostly white British donors. Reportedly, close to half of spike-specific TCRs are directed against unmutated variant regions.

The CDR3 is made up of 14 amino acids. Germline loops: CDR1 SNHLY, CDR2 FYNNEI. With 3 bases removed from V and 8 bases from J, the gap between germline ends came to 14 bases. Sequenced by immunoSEQ multiplex PCR; TCRdb stores in-frame clones only, minus some. Counted here are roughly 190,000 clones, approximately 91% occurring once; the ten biggest clones make up approximately 0.98%. The chain is built from TRBV2 and TRBJ2-1; D possibly corresponds to TRBD1 (7 bases). This specimen was peripheral blood, taken on day 0 of AZD1222 vaccination. The TCR sequence derives from an adult in good health. The CDR3 reads CASSDRGRGDEQFF. In nucleotides, the CDR3 is TGTGCCAGCAGTGACAGGGGCAGGGGGGATGAGCAGTTCTTC.